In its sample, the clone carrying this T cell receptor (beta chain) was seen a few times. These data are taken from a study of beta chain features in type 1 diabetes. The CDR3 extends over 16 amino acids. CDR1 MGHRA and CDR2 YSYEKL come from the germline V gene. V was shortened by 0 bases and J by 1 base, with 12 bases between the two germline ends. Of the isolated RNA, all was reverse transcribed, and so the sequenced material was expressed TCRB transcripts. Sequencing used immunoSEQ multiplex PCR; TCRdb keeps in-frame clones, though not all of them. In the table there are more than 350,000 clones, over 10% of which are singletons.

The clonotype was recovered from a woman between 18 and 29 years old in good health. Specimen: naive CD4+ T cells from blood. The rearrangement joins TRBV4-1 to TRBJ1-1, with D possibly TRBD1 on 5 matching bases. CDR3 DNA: TGCGCCAGCAGCCAAGATAGGACACGGGCGAACACTGAAGCTTTCTTT. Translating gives CASSQDRTRANTEAFF.